Listed here are 12 T cell receptor beta chains from one sample, sequenced in a study of cytomegalovirus exposure and HLA in healthy donors. Profiled with immunoSEQ multiplex PCR; TCRdb holds only in-frame clones, not every one. Of under 200,000 clones listed, approximately 86% are singletons. Sample: PBMCs. Receptors were obtained from a woman under 30 in good health and CMV-seronegative.

This chain connects TRBV29-1 to TRBJ2-2; TRBD1 aligns across 8 bases. The V and J ends lost 4 bases and 3 bases, in that order; junction bases with no gene match: 10. This CDR3 has 16 amino acids. From germline, CDR1 is SQVTM and CDR2 ANQGSEA. The CDR3 nucleotides are TGCAGCGTTGTAGTTCGGGGACAGGAGCACACCGGGGAGCTGTTTTTT. It is translated as CSVVVRGQEHTGELFF.

CDR3 protein: CASSYPRTSGTNEQFF. CDR3 DNA: TGTGCCAGCAGTTATCCTCGGACTAGCGGGACTAATGAGCAGTTCTTC. The chain employs TRBV6-6 and TRBJ2-1, with 12 bases that match TRBD2. Germline CDR1 is MNHNY and CDR2 is SVGAGI (reference sequence). This CDR3 is 16 amino acids long. V shed 3 bases and J 7 bases; nucleotides not matched to a gene: 7.

The genes are TRBV27 and TRBJ2-2, with 11 bases matching TRBD1. The CDR3 has 18 amino acids. J gave up 7 bases and V 3 bases, and 13 bases lay outside the gene matches. CDR1 and CDR2 from the germline V gene are MNHEY and SMNVEV (reference sequence). The CDR3 loop is CASSFRHKDRGRVGELFF. CDR3 in DNA: TGTGCCAGCAGTTTTCGGCACAAGGACAGGGGGCGCGTCGGGGAGCTGTTTTTT.

This clone showed up just a few times. The chain uses TRBV7-6 and TRBJ1-5, with D possibly being TRBD1 (6 bases). V was trimmed by 2 bases and J by 10 bases, leaving 15 bases between them. The CDR3 runs 14 residues. Germline CDR1 and CDR2: SGHVS and FNYEAQ. The CDR3 bases are TGTGCCAGCAGCTTAAGTCAGGGGTTGGGACCCCAGCATTTT. This translates into CASSLSQGLGPQHF.

The chain uses TRBV6-5 and TRBJ1-1; D is perhaps TRBD1 (5 bases). Germline V lookup: CDR1 MNHEY, CDR2 SVGAGI. The CDR3 has 13 amino acids. The V end was cut by 10 bases, the J end by 0 bases, with 12 bases between. The CDR3 nucleotides read TGTGCCACCCATAGACAGCTGAACACTGAAGCTTTCTTT. This encodes CATHRQLNTEAFF.

The chain couples TRBV10-2 to TRBJ2-6; 11 bases match TRBD1. Germline V gives CDR1 WSHSY, CDR2 SAAADI. The CDR3 totals 15 residues. Unmatched junction bases numbered 1, after V lost 8 bases and J lost 1 base. The CDR3 loop reads CASGQGASGANVLTF. CDR3 sequence (DNA): TGCGCCAGCGGACAGGGGGCATCTGGGGCCAACGTCCTGACTTTC.

V usage is TRBV7-3 and J usage is TRBJ1-1; 7 bases align to TRBD1. CDR3 length: 13 residues. The germline V gene has CDR1 SGHTA and CDR2 FQGTGA. Trimming at V came to 5 bases and at J to 8 bases, leaving 8 bases not matched to a gene. The CDR3 DNA is TGTGCCAGCAGCCCCGACAGGGATACCGAAGCTTTCTTT. Translated: CASSPDRDTEAFF.

This sequence joins TRBV4-1 and TRBJ2-3; a weak D match, TRBD2 (6 bases). This CDR3 is built from 16 residues. CDR1 and CDR2 (germline): MGHRA, YSYEKL. Trimming cost V 4 bases and J 3 bases, with 17 bases left between them. This CDR3 is CASSPGVLARTDTQYF. Written as DNA, the CDR3 is TGCGCCAGCAGCCCTGGGGTACTAGCTAGGACAGATACGCAGTATTTT.

V usage is TRBV19 and J usage is TRBJ2-2, with D perhaps TRBD1 (6 bases). V was pared by 3 bases and J by 6 bases, with 11 bases between. The CDR3 totals 14 residues. Germline V gene data show CDR1 as LNHDA and CDR2 as SQIVND (reference sequence). As DNA, the CDR3 is TGTGCCAGTAGTATCCAACAGGGAGCCGGGGAGCTGTTTTTT. Its protein is CASSIQQGAGELFF.

The chain is built from TRBV7-9 and TRBJ2-7; 9 bases agree with TRBD1. J lost 3 bases, V lost 6 bases, and 15 bases had no gene match. Germline V gene data show CDR1 as SEHNR and CDR2 as FQNEAQ (reference sequence). There are 17 residues in the CDR3. This chain's CDR3 is CASSSGTEWDRDYEQYF. The CDR3 DNA reads TGTGCCAGCAGTTCGGGGACGGAGTGGGACAGGGACTACGAGCAGTACTTC.

The chain recombines TRBV27 with TRBJ1-2; a weak D match, TRBD1 (5 bases). Trimming left V 5 bases short and J 8 bases short, with 15 bases between. The CDR3 length is 13 residues. The germline CDR1 and CDR2 sequences are MNHEY and SMNVEV (reference sequence). The CDR3 DNA reads as TGTGCCAGCAGTCAGCCGGGACTTCGGGGCTACACCTTC. This translates into CASSQPGLRGYTF.

The V and J genes are TRBV4-1 and TRBJ2-2; 8 bases line up with TRBD2. CDR1 and CDR2 from the germline V gene are MGHRA and YSYEKL. The CDR3 runs 15 residues. Germline trimming cut 1 base from V and 3 bases from J; bases unmatched to any gene: 1. This CDR3 reads CASSQALADTGELFF. In DNA, the CDR3 is TGCGCCAGCAGCCAAGCACTAGCGGACACCGGGGAGCTGTTTTTT.